Described below is a single T cell receptor beta chain sequence and its context. Antigen unknown. This CDR3 spans 14 amino acids. From germline, CDR1 is SGHAT and CDR2 FQNNGV. V lost 3 bases to trimming and J lost 5 bases, with 11 bases between them. The data were taken from a study of T cell responses to AZD1222 COVID-19 vaccine. The table came from immunoSEQ multiplex PCR; TCRdb's copy has only in-frame clones and leaves some out. The table has about 110,000 clones, about 87% seen once; the top ten hold around 1.5%. General observations from the study: Repertoires were obtained only post-peak T cell response. There were mostly white British donors and more females than males, and clonal diversity was possibly underestimated. Spike-wide vaccine-associated CD4 TCRs dominated at 160-218 and 743-854. Nearly half of spike-specific TCRs reportedly target unmutated variant regions.

The chain is built from TRBV11-2 and TRBJ1-5, with D possibly matching TRBD1 (5 bases). The receptor was isolated from an adult in good health. The specimen was peripheral blood, collected on day 0 of AZD1222 vaccination. The CDR3: CASSFPGAYQPQHF. The CDR3 DNA sequence: TGTGCCAGCAGCTTCCCCGGGGCGTATCAGCCCCAGCATTTT.